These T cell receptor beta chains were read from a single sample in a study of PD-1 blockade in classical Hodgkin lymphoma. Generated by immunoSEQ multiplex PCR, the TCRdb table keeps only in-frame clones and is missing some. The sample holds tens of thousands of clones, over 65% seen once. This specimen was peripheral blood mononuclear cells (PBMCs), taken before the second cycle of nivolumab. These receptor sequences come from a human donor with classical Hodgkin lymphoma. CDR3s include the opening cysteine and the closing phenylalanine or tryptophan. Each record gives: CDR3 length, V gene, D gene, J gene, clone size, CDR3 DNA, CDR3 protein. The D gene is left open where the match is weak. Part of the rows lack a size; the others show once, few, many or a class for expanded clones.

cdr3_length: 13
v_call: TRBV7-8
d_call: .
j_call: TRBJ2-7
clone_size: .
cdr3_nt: TGTGCCAGCAGCTTGGACCGGGGTTACGAGCAGTACTTC
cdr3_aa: CASSLDRGYEQYF

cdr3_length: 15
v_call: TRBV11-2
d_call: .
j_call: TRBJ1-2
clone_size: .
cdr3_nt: TGTGCCAGCAGCCCCTCGTGGAATTCTAACTATGGCTACACCTTC
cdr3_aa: CASSPSWNSNYGYTF

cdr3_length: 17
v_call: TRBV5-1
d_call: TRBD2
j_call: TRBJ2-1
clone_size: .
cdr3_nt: TGCGCCAGCAGCTTGACCTTAGCGGGAGCCTCCTACAATGAGCAGTTCTTC
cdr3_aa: CASSLTLAGASYNEQFF

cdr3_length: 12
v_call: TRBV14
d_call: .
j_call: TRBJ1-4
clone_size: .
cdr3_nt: TGTGCCAGCAGCCAAGGGCCCGAAAAACTGTTTTTT
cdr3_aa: CASSQGPEKLFF

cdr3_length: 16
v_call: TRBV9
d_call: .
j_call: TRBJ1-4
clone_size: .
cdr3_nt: TGTGCCAGCAGCGACGAATTCGGGGCAACTAATGAAAAACTGTTTTTT
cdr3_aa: CASSDEFGATNEKLFF

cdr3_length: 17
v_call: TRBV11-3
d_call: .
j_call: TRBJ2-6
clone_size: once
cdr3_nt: TGTGCCAGCAGCTTAGGGGGGTTCCCCCTTGGGGCCAACGTCCTGACTTTC
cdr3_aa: CASSLGGFPLGANVLTF

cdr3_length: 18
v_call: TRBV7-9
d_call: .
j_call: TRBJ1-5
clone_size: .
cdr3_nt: TGTGCCAGCAGCTCCGGGGTCCCTGAAAGTTATAGCAATCAGCCCCAGCATTTT
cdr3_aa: CASSSGVPESYSNQPQHF

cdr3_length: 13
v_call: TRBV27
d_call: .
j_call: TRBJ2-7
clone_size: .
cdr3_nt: TGTGCCAGCAGTGCCTTCCAGGGCTACGAGCAGTACTTC
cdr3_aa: CASSAFQGYEQYF

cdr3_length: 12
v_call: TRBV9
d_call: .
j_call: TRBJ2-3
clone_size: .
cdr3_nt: TGTGCCAGCACCCCAGGGACAGATACGCAGTATTTT
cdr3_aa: CASTPGTDTQYF

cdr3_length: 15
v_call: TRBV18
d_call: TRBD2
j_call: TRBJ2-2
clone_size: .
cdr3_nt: TGTGCCAGCTCACCATCTCGGGGACTAGCGGGATCGCTGTTTTTT
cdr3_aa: CASSPSRGLAGSLFF